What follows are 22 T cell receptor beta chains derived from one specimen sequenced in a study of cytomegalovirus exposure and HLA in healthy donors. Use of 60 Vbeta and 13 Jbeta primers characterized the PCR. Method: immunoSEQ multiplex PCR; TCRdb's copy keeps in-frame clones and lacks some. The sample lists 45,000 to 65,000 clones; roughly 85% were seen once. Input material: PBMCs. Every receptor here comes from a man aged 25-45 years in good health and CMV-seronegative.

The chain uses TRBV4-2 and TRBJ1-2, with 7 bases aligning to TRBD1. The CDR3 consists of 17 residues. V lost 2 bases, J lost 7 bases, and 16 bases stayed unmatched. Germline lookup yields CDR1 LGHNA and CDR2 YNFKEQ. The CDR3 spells CASSQLSGGGTAGGYTF. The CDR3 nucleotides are TGTGCCAGCAGCCAACTGTCAGGGGGAGGCACTGCGGGTGGCTACACCTTC.

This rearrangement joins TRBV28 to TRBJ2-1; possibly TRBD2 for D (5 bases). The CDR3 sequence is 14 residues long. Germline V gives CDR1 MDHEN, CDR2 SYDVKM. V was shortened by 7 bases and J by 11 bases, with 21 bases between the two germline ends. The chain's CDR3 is CASTPRGTRGKQFF. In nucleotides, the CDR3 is TGTGCCAGCACCCCCCGGGGAACCCGCGGCAAGCAGTTCTTC.

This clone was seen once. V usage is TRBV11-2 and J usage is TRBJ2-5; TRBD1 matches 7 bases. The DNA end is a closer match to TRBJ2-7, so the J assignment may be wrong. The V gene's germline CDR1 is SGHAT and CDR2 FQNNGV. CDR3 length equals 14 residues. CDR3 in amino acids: CASSLDRASYEQYF. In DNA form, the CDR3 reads TGTGCCAGCAGCCTCGACAGGGCGTCCTACGAGCAGTACTTC.

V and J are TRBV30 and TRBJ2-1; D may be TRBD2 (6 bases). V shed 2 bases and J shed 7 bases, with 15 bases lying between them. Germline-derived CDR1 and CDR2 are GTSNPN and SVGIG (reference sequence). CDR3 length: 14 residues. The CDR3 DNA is TGTGCCTGGAGTTTGACTAGAGGGAGGAATGAGCAGTTCTTC. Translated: CAWSLTRGRNEQFF.

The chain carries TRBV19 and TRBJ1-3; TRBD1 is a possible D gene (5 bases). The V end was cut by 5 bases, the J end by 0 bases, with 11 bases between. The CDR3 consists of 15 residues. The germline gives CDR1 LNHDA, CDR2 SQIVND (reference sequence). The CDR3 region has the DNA TGTGCCAGTAGTTTTACAGGCGCCTCTGGAAACACCATATATTTT. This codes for CASSFTGASGNTIYF. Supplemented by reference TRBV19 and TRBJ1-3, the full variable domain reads DGGITQSPKYLFRKEGQNVTLSCEQNLNHDAMYWYRQDPGQGLRLIYYSQIVNDFQKGDIAEGYSVSREKKESFPLTVTSAQKNPTAFYLCASSFTGASGNTIYFGEGSWLTVV.

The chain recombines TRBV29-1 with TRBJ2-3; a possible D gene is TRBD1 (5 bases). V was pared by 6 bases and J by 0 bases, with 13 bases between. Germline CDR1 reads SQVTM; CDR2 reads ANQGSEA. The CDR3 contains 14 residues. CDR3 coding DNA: TGCAGCGTGAGACGACAGCCTAGCACAGATACGCAGTATTTT. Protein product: CSVRRQPSTDTQYF.

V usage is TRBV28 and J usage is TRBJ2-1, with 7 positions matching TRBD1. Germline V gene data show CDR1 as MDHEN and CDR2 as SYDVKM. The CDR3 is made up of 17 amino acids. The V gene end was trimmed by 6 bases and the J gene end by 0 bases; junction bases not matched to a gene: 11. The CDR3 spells CASRPLTGTASYNEQFF. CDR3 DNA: TGTGCCAGCAGGCCCTTGACCGGGACAGCCTCCTACAATGAGCAGTTCTTC.

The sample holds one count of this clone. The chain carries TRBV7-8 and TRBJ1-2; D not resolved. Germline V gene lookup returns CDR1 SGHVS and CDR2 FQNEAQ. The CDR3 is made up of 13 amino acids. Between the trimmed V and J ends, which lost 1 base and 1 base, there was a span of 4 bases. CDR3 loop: CASSLDFNYGYTF. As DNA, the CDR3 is TGTGCCAGCAGCTTAGACTTTAACTATGGCTACACCTTC. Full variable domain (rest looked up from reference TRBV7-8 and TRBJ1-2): GAGVSQSPRYKVAKRGQDVALRCDPISGHVSLFWYQQALGQGPEFLTYFQNEAQLDKSGLPSDRFFAERPEGSVSTLKIQRTQQEDSAVYLCASSLDFNYGYTFGSGTRLTVV.

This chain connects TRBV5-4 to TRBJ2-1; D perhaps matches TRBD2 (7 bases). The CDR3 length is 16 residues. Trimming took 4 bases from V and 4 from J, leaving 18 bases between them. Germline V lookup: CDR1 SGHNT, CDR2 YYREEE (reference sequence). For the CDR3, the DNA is TGTGCCAGCAGCCCCGGGGGCGGGAGAGCTTACAATGAGCAGTTCTTC. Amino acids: CASSPGGGRAYNEQFF.

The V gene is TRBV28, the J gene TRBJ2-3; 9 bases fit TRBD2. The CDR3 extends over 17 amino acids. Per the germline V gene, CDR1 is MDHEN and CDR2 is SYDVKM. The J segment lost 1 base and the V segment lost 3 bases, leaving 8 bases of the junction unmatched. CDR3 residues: CASSLSLPSGGTDTQYF. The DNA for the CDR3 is TGTGCCAGCAGTTTGTCGTTACCTAGCGGGGGCACAGATACGCAGTATTTT.

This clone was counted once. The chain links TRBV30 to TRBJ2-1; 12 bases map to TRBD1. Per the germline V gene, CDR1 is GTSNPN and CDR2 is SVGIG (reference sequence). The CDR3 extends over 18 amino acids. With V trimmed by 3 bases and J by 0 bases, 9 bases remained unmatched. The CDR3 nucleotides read TGTGCCTGGAGCCGGGACAGGGGGCTCCAGCTCTCCTACAATGAGCAGTTCTTC. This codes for CAWSRDRGLQLSYNEQFF.

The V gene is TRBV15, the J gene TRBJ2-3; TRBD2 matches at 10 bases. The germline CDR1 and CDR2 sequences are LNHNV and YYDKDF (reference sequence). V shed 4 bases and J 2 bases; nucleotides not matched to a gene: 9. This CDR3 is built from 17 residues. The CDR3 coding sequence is TGTGCCACCAGCACTACCTGGACTAGCGGACTCACAGATACGCAGTATTTT. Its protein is CATSTTWTSGLTDTQYF.

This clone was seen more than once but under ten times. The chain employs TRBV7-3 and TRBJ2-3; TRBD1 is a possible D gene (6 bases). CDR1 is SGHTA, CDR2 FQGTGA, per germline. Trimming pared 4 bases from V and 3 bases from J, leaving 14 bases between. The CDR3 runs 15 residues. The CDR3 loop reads CASSSFPQGTDTQYF. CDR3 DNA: TGTGCCAGCAGCTCATTCCCCCAGGGGACAGATACGCAGTATTTT. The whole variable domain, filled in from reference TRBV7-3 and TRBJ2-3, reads GAGVSQTPSNKVTEKGKYVELRCDPISGHTALYWYRQSLGQGPEFLIYFQGTGAADDSGLPNDRFFAVRPEGSVSTLKIQRTERGDSAVYLCASSSFPQGTDTQYFGPGTRLTVL.

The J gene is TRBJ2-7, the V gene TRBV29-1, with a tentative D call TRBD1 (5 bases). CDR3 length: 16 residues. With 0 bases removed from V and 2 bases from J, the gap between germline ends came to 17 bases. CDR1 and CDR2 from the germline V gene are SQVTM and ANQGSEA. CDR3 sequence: CSVEDKGPPGPYEQYF. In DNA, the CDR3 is TGCAGCGTTGAAGATAAGGGGCCTCCAGGGCCCTACGAGCAGTACTTC.

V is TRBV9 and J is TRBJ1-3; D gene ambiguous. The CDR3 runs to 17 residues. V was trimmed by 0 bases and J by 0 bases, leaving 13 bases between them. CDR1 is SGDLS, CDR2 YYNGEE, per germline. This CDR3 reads CASSVAALPSSGNTIYF. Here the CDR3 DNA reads TGTGCCAGCAGCGTAGCGGCATTACCTAGCTCTGGAAACACCATATATTTT.

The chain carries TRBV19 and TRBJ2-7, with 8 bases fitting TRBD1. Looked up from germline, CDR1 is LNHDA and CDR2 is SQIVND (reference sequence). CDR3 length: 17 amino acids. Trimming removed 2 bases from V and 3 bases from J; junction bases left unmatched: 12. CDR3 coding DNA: TGTGCCAGTAGTATACGTTTAAATCTCGGGACAGGCTACGAGCAGTACTTC. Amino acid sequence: CASSIRLNLGTGYEQYF.

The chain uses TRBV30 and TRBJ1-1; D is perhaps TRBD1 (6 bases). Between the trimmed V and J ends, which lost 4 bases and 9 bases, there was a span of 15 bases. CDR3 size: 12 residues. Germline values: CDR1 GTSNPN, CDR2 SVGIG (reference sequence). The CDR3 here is CAWILDSQKAFF. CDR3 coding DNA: TGTGCCTGGATCCTGGACAGTCAAAAAGCTTTCTTT.

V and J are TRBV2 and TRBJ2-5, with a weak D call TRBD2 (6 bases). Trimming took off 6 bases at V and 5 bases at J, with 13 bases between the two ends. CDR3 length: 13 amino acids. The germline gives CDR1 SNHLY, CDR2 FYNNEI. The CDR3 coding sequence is TGTGCCAGCAGCCCGACTAGTCTGGAGACCCAGTACTTC. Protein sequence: CASSPTSLETQYF.

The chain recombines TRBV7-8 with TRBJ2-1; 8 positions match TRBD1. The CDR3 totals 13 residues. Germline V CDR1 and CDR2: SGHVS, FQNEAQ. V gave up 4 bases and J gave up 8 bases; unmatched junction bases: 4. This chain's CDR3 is CASSWTGLYEQFF. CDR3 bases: TGTGCCAGCAGCTGGACAGGGTTGTATGAGCAGTTCTTC.

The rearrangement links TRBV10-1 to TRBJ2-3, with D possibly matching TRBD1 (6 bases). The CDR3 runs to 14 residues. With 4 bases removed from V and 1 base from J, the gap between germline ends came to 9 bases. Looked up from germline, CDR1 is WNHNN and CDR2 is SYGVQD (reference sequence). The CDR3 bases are TGCGCCAGCAGTGCAGGACAGCGCACAGATACGCAGTATTTT. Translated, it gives CASSAGQRTDTQYF.

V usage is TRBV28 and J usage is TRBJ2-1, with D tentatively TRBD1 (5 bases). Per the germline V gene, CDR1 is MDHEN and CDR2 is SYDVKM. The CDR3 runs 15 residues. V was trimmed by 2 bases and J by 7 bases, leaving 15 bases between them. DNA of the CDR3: TGTGCCAGCAGTTTAACTCCCGGACATTGGAATGAGCAGTTCTTC. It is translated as CASSLTPGHWNEQFF. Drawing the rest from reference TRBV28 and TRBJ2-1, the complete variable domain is DVKVTQSSRYLVKRTGEKVFLECVQDMDHENMFWYRQDPGLGLRLIYFSYDVKMKEKGDIPEGYSVSREKKERFSLILESASTNQTSMYLCASSLTPGHWNEQFFGPGTRLTVL.

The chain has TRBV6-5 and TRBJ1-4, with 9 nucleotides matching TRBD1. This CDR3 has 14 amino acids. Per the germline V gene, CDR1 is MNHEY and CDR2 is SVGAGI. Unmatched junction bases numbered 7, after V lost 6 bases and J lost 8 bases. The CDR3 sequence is CASSRTGGWEKLFF. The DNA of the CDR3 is TGTGCCAGCAGCCGCACAGGGGGCTGGGAAAAACTGTTTTTT.